This T cell receptor (beta chain) was identified during a study of human T cells and chemical hapten exposure. Study background: Skin on the upper inner arm, about 2 cm by about 2 cm in size, was sensitized with 2% DPC. General observations from the study: Expanded TCRs were compared with controls, and the expanded TCRs formed significantly more large CDR3 similarity clusters.

Only a few counts were recorded for this clonotype. Its cognate antigen is unknown. The CDR3 length is 14 residues. V shed 9 bases, J shed 8 bases, and the junction held 10 bases outside the gene matches. The germline V gene encodes CDR1 LNHDA and CDR2 SQIVND (reference sequence). Within the library, unique molecular identifiers were attached to each individual cDNA molecule. TCRdb reprocessed the RACE reads via MiXCR and lists one record per CDR3 protein. The sample shows approximately 110,000 distinct CDR3 sequences, roughly 9.6% of them seen only once. Noted time point: patch test 1, 2 weeks after DPC sensitization. Treatment noted: therapeutic diphenylcyclopropenone sensitization with weekly scalp DPC. Suited to DPC and affected by alopecia, the donors ranged from 18 to 70 years old.

V is TRBV19 and J is TRBJ1-1; 12 positions agree with TRBD1. This sample comprised whole blood, obtained in connection with sensitization to the hapten diphenylcyclopropenone (DPC). This clonotype originated in a woman aged 40-49 years with alopecia areata. Some clones in this sample may be carry-over from other donors' samples. The CDR3 region has the DNA TGTGCCAGCCCCCCGGGACAGGGGGCTGGGGAAGCTTTCTTT. Protein sequence: CASPPGQGAGEAFF.